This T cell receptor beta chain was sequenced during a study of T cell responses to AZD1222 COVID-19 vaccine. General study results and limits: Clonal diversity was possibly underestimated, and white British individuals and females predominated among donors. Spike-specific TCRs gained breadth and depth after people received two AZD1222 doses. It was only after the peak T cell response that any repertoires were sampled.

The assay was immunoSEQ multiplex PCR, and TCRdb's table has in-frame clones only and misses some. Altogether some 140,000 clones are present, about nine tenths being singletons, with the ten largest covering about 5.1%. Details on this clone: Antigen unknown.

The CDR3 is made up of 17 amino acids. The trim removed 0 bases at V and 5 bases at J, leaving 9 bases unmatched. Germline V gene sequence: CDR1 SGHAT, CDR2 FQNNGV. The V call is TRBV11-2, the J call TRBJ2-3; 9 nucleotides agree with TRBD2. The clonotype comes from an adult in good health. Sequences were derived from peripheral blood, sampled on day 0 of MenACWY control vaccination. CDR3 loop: CASSLDGVAGVEDTQYF. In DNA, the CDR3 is TGTGCCAGCAGCTTAGATGGTGTAGCGGGAGTAGAAGATACGCAGTATTTT.